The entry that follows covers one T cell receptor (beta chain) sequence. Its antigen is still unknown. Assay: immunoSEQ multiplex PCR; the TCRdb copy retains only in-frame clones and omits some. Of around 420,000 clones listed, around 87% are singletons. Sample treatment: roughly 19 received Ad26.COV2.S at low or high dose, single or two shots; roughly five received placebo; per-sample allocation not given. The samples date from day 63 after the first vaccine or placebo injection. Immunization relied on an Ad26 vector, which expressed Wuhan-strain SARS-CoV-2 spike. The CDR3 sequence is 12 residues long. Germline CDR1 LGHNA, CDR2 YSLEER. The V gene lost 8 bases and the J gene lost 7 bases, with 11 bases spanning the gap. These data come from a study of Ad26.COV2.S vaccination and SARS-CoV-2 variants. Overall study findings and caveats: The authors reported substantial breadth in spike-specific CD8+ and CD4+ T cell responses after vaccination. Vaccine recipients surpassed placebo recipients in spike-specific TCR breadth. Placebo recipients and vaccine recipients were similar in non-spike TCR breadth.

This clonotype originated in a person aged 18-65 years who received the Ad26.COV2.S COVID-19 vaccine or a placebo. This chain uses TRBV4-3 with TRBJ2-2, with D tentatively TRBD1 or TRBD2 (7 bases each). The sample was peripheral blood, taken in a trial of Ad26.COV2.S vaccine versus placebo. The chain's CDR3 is CASRRGGGELFF. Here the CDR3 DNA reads TGCGCCAGCCGCAGGGGGGGCGGGGAGCTGTTTTTT.